These 29 T cell receptor beta chains originate from one sample sequenced in a study of T-cell reconstitution after alpha-beta-depleted transplantation in children (dated by TCRdb to the mid-2010s). The library was built by means of PCR. Instrument used: Illumina HiSeq 2500. To normalize quantification of the TCRbeta repertoire, the TCR libraries were built with molecular barcoding that relied on unique molecular identifiers. TCRdb trimmed the raw reads at Q25, called clones with MiXCR and kept productive beta chains. Each CDR3 protein gets just one entry, which takes the most common genes and DNA from the rows behind it. The sample profile shows some 180,000 distinct CDR3 sequences; approximately 7% of them were found once. The top ten clonotypes cover about 5.5% of the sample. Read against the paper, the sample's treatment or condition label means: allogeneic hematopoietic cell transplantation with graft depleted of TCRalphabeta T cells and CD19 B cells.

The sequencing here drew on PBMCs, taken before TCRalphabeta/CD19-depleted stem cell transplant. These receptors originate from a boy aged 2 to 10 with acute lymphoblastic leukemia, due to receive a stem cell transplant.

Many counts were recorded for this clonotype. The V gene is TRBV7-2, the J gene TRBJ1-5; D is uncertain. The CDR3 totals 14 residues. V lost 5 bases and J lost 3, with 11 bases in between. Germline V lookup: CDR1 SGHTA, CDR2 FQGNSA. The CDR3 region has the DNA TGTGCCAGCAGCCCTCTACCGGTCAATCAGCCCCAGCATTTT. The encoded protein is CASSPLPVNQPQHF.

This clonotype was detected a few times. The V gene is TRBV28, the J gene TRBJ2-7, with 10 bases identical to TRBD1. Germline lookup yields CDR1 MDHEN and CDR2 SYDVKM. The CDR3 totals 17 residues. With V trimmed by 4 bases and J by 3 bases, 12 bases remained unmatched. CDR3 in DNA: TGTGCCAGCAGTTCAACCGGGACAGGGGTCCCCCGCTACGAGCAGTACTTC. This codes for CASSSTGTGVPRYEQYF. The full variable domain, its missing parts supplied by reference TRBV28 and TRBJ2-7, is DVKVTQSSRYLVKRTGEKVFLECVQDMDHENMFWYRQDPGLGLRLIYFSYDVKMKEKGDIPEGYSVSREKKERFSLILESASTNQTSMYLCASSSTGTGVPRYEQYFGPGTRLTVT.

This clonotype was seen repeatedly, ten times or more. The J gene is TRBJ2-1, the V gene TRBV28; 7 bases align to TRBD1. The CDR3 is 17 residues long. Per germline, CDR1 MDHEN and CDR2 SYDVKM. The ends lost 6 bases at V and 7 bases at J; junction bases unmatched: 18. CDR3 in amino acids: CASRVGTADLASNEQFF. The CDR3 region has the DNA TGTGCCAGCAGAGTGGGGACAGCCGATCTAGCATCTAATGAGCAGTTCTTC.

This clonotype was observed a handful of times. The rearrangement uses TRBV5-6 and TRBJ2-2; no firm D call. Trimming took off 2 bases at V and 7 bases at J, with 9 bases between the two ends. Germline V gives CDR1 SGHDT, CDR2 YYEEEE. This CDR3 region has 13 residues. For the CDR3, the DNA is TGTGCCAGCAGCTTCAATCGGGTCGGGGAGCTGTTTTTT. It is translated as CASSFNRVGELFF. The entire variable domain, with the rest obtained from reference TRBV5-6 and TRBJ2-2, is as follows: DAGVTQSPTHLIKTRGQQVTLRCSPKSGHDTVSWYQQALGQGPQFIFQYYEEEERQRGNFPDRFSGHQFPNYSSELNVNALLLGDSALYLCASSFNRVGELFFGEGSRLTVL.

This clonotype was observed at least ten times. The rearrangement links TRBV11-2 to TRBJ2-1, with no clear D. The CDR3 spans 15 residues. Trimming cost V 3 bases and J 10 bases, with 19 bases left between them. Per germline, CDR1 SGHAT and CDR2 FQNNGV. The CDR3 spells CASSLGESETTEQFF. CDR3 nucleotides: TGTGCCAGCAGCTTGGGCGAGAGCGAGACGACGGAGCAGTTCTTC.

The rearrangement links TRBV29-1 to TRBJ2-1; TRBD2 aligns across 13 bases. The germline V gene encodes CDR1 SQVTM and CDR2 ANQGSEA. The V segment lost 0 bases and the J segment 9 bases; nucleotides outside the gene matches: 2. This CDR3 spans 14 amino acids. In DNA, the CDR3 is TGCAGCGTTGAAGATCGGACTAGCGGGAGTGAGCAGTTCTTC. Its translation: CSVEDRTSGSEQFF.

The chain has TRBV7-9 and TRBJ2-7; D perhaps matches TRBD2 (6 bases). Germline lookup yields CDR1 SEHNR and CDR2 FQNEAQ (reference sequence). Trimming took 5 bases from V and 7 from J, leaving 18 bases between them. The CDR3 extends over 14 amino acids. The CDR3 coding sequence is TGTGCCAGCAGCCCAACGGGAGCAGGAGATGAGCAGTACTTC. It specifies CASSPTGAGDEQYF.

V and J are TRBV30 and TRBJ2-4, with D unclear. The CDR3 extends over 13 amino acids. V gave up 0 bases and J gave up 7 bases, with 10 bases separating them. Looked up from germline, CDR1 is GTSNPN and CDR2 is SVGIG (reference sequence). The CDR3 loop is CAWSVGLGNIQYF. CDR3 coding DNA: TGTGCCTGGAGTGTAGGTTTGGGGAACATTCAGTACTTC. The full variable domain, in which reference TRBV30 and TRBJ2-4 provide the parts outside the CDR3, is SQTIHQWPATLVQPVGSPLSLECTVEGTSNPNLYWYRQAAGRGLQLLFYSVGIGQISSEVPQNLSASRPQDRQFILSSKKLLLSDSGFYLCAWSVGLGNIQYFGAGTRLSVL.

This clonotype was found many times. This chain joins TRBV5-5 and TRBJ2-1, with D hard to call. Germline V gives CDR1 SGHKS, CDR2 YYEKEE (reference sequence). V shed 0 bases and J shed 5 bases, with 12 bases lying between them. The CDR3 contains 15 residues. The CDR3 loop reads CASSLALYRDNEQFF. DNA for the CDR3: TGTGCCAGCAGCTTGGCCCTTTATAGGGACAATGAGCAGTTCTTC.

The chain employs TRBV20-1 and TRBJ1-5, with a tentative D call TRBD1 (5 bases). The V end was cut by 1 base, the J end by 9 bases, with 16 bases between. Germline values: CDR1 DFQATT, CDR2 SNEGSKA (reference sequence). The length of the CDR3 is 14 residues. In nucleotides, the CDR3 is TGCAGTGCTAGAGGAGACAGCTGGGTCCGGCCCCAGCATTTT. Residues: CSARGDSWVRPQHF.

The table lists this clonotype with many counts. Here the CDR3 DNA reads TGTGCCACCCAATCAGGGAATCAGCCCCAGCATTTT. This gives the protein CATQSGNQPQHF. The chain employs TRBV6-2 or TRBV6-3 and TRBJ1-5, with a tentative D call TRBD1 (5 bases). V was clipped by 10 bases and J by 4 bases, with 11 bases between them. Germline CDR1 and CDR2: MNHEY and SVGEGT. The CDR3 consists of 12 residues.

There are many counts of this clonotype. The chain uses TRBV4-3 and TRBJ2-7, with TRBD2 matching over 8 bases. This CDR3 is 16 amino acids long. CDR1 is LGHNA, CDR2 YSLEER, per germline. Losses at the gene ends were 0 bases for V and 3 bases for J; bases not matched to a gene: 7. CDR3 region: CASSQDGVAGIYEQYF. CDR3 DNA: TGCGCCAGCAGCCAAGATGGAGTAGCGGGAATCTACGAGCAGTACTTC.

This clonotype came up many times. Here the CDR3 reads CASSSEAPFYEQYF. In DNA form, the CDR3 reads TGTGCCAGCAGCTCAGAGGCGCCTTTCTACGAGCAGTACTTC. V is TRBV13 and J is TRBJ2-7; D remains ambiguous. Germline CDR1 reads PRHDT; CDR2 reads FYEKMQ (reference sequence). This CDR3 is 14 amino acids long. Trimming cost V 4 bases and J 3 bases, with 13 bases left between them.

This clonotype showed up many times. V and J are TRBV27 and TRBJ2-7; 7 bases align to TRBD1. The germline gives CDR1 MNHEY, CDR2 SMNVEV (reference sequence). The V segment lost 0 bases and the J segment 9 bases; nucleotides outside the gene matches: 5. The CDR3 sequence is 13 residues long. CDR3 nucleotides: TGTGCCAGCAGTTTATCCACCGGGACAGCGCAGTACTTC. Translation: CASSLSTGTAQYF.

The CDR3 bases are TGCAGTGCTACCGGGTCCATCCAGACCAGGGATACGCAGTATTTT. Amino acids: CSATGSIQTRDTQYF. This chain connects TRBV20-1 to TRBJ2-3; D remains unclear. Trimming removed 4 bases from V and 6 bases from J, with 20 bases in between. CDR3 size: 15 residues. The germline V gene has CDR1 DFQATT and CDR2 SNEGSKA (reference sequence).

This clonotype showed up many times. One end of the junction fails to match germline, which may point to a read error. The rearrangement links TRBV5-6 to TRBJ2-7; D uncertain. CDR3 size: 13 residues. Germline CDR1 SGHDT, CDR2 YYEEEE. The CDR3 DNA sequence: TGCGCCAGCAGCTTCGGCGGTTCCTACGAGCAGTACTTC. This encodes CASSFGGSYEQYF.

This clonotype was observed many times. J is TRBJ2-1 and V is TRBV28; possibly TRBD2 for D (5 bases). This CDR3 contains 15 residues. Germline V CDR1 and CDR2: MDHEN, SYDVKM. The V end was cut by 7 bases, the J end by 7 bases, with 20 bases between. Here the CDR3 reads CASNPTTTHSNEQFF. Written as DNA, the CDR3 is TGTGCCAGCAACCCCACGACTACCCACTCGAATGAGCAGTTCTTC.

To note about this clonotype: Since a much larger clone is just one base distant, this may be a read error. J is TRBJ2-6 and V is TRBV27, with TRBD1 identical over 11 bases. Germline-derived CDR1 and CDR2 are MNHEY and SMNVEV (reference sequence). This CDR3 region has 18 residues. CDR3 DNA sequence: TGTCCCAGCAGTCCTAGGACAGGGGGCATAACCGGGGCCAACGTCCTGACTTTC. This encodes CPSSPRTGGITGANVLTF.

This clonotype occurred a few times. This chain connects TRBV7-9 to TRBJ1-2; 7 nucleotides line up with TRBD1. The germline gives CDR1 SEHNR, CDR2 FQNEAQ (reference sequence). Trimming took 5 bases from V and 2 from J; bases not matched to a gene: 5. CDR3 length: 14 amino acids. The CDR3 nucleotides read TGTGCCAGCAGCATAGGACAGGCGAACTATGGCTACACCTTC. Translated: CASSIGQANYGYTF.

There are a few counts of this clonotype. A junction end diverges from the germline sequence, so it may reflect a read error. CDR3 residues: CSSSASGVADQPQHF. The CDR3 bases are TGTTCCAGCAGTGCCTCCGGAGTAGCAGATCAGCCCCAGCATTTT. The rearrangement joins TRBV2 to TRBJ1-5, with D unclear. Germline values: CDR1 SNHLY, CDR2 FYNNEI. The CDR3 length is 15 residues.

The V and J genes are TRBV2 and TRBJ1-2; tentative D call: TRBD1 (6 bases). Germline V gives CDR1 SNHLY, CDR2 FYNNEI. Trimming removed 5 bases at V and 0 bases at J, with 10 bases between. This CDR3 is built from 14 residues. The CDR3 nucleotides are TGTGCCAGCAGTACCAGGACAGCTAACTATGGCTACACCTTC. It is translated as CASSTRTANYGYTF.

There are many counts of this clonotype. The chain carries TRBV6-5 and TRBJ1-1; no firm D call. Per the germline V gene, CDR1 is MNHEY and CDR2 is SVGAGI. V shed 0 bases and J shed 4 bases, with 9 bases lying between them. The length of the CDR3 is 14 residues. The CDR3 is CASSYSDAGTEAFF. Here the CDR3 DNA reads TGTGCCAGCAGTTACTCGGACGCAGGCACTGAAGCTTTCTTT.

This clonotype has at least ten counts. DNA for the CDR3: TGCAGCGTTGAACCGGGACTAGCGGGGCTAGAGACCCAGTACTTC. It encodes CSVEPGLAGLETQYF. The chain is built from TRBV29-1 and TRBJ2-5; 13 bases are a match to TRBD2. The CDR3 contains 15 residues. Per the germline V gene, CDR1 is SQVTM and CDR2 is ANQGSEA. Trimming took 2 bases from V and 4 from J; bases not matched to a gene: 4.

V is TRBV27 and J is TRBJ1-1; D gene ambiguous. The CDR3 is made up of 13 amino acids. CDR1 MNHEY and CDR2 SMNVEV come from the germline V gene (reference sequence). Between the trimmed V and J ends, which lost 3 bases and 3 bases, there was a span of 8 bases. The CDR3 DNA reads TGTGCCAGCAGTTTCATTGGGGACACTGAAGCTTTCTTT. Amino acid sequence: CASSFIGDTEAFF.

This clonotype was seen at least ten times. The V gene is TRBV5-8, the J gene TRBJ2-3; possibly TRBD1 or TRBD2 for D (5 bases each). Trimming left V 1 base short and J 1 base short, with 19 bases between. Per the germline V gene, CDR1 is SGHTS and CDR2 is YDEGEE. The CDR3 runs 18 residues. In nucleotides, the CDR3 is TGTGCCAGCAGCTTGTTTTGGATGGGGACCTCTGGCACAGATACGCAGTATTTT. It encodes CASSLFWMGTSGTDTQYF.

In this sample, this clonotype turned up many times. The CDR3 DNA follows: TGTGCCATCCGGGGGCAGGGCTACAATGAGCAGTTCTTC. This encodes CAIRGQGYNEQFF. The chain employs TRBV6-2 or TRBV6-3 and TRBJ2-1; tentatively, D is TRBD1 or TRBD2 (6 bases each). Deletions cut 10 bases from V and 3 bases from J, with 13 bases between. Germline lookup yields CDR1 MNHEY and CDR2 SVGEGT. The CDR3 is made up of 13 amino acids.

This clonotype was counted at least ten times. The chain links TRBV20-1 to TRBJ2-1; 8 bases map to TRBD2. From germline, CDR1 is DFQATT and CDR2 SNEGSKA (reference sequence). The CDR3 runs to 12 residues. With V trimmed by 6 bases and J by 16 bases, 14 bases remained unmatched. CDR3 bases: TGCAGTGCCTCGCCTGGGGCGACTAGCGTCTTCTTC. It codes for CSASPGATSVFF.

Comment on this clonotype: This may come from a read error, since a much larger clone is one base off. No DNA is shown, since the ends of the CDR3 on it are uncertain; the CDR3 is the one TCRdb lists. The chain couples TRBV29-1 to TRBJ2-7; TRBD1 is the table's D call and was not checked against the DNA. The CDR3 is 13 residues long, counting both termini. Germline assignment: CDR1 SQVTM and CDR2 ANQGSEA. The CDR3 loop is CSVGGGAYYEEYF.

V is TRBV3-1 and J is TRBJ2-1; 9 bases match TRBD2. The junction had 5 bases not matched to a gene; V was cut back by 1 base and J by 4 bases. Germline loops: CDR1 LGHDT, CDR2 YNNKEL (reference sequence). CDR3 size: 16 residues. In DNA form, the CDR3 reads TGTGCCAGCAGCCAAGGGGCGGGGGGGCCATACAATGAGCAGTTCTTC. This codes for CASSQGAGGPYNEQFF.